The clone carrying this T cell receptor beta chain was counted between two and nine times. Its matching antigen is unknown. The germline V gene encodes CDR1 KGHDR and CDR2 SFDVKD. The CDR3 runs 14 residues. With V trimmed by 3 bases and J by 3 bases, 3 bases remained unmatched. Constant-segment-primed 5'RACE gave TCR alpha and TCR beta cDNA libraries with sample barcodes and UMIs. TCRdb analysed the 5' RACE reads with MiXCR anew, one entry per CDR3 protein. The sample has hundreds of thousands of distinct CDR3 sequences, around 17% seen once. The sample comes from a study of T-cell memory formation after mild COVID-19. Overall study: TCR clusters mostly belonged to single donors. Study-level points and caveats: In pre-infection memory, a portion of responding clones appeared, which suggested that cross-reactive memory joined.

The sequencing sample was made of PBMCs or a T cell subset sorted from them (not recorded which). The sequence came from an adult woman who had mild COVID-19 (a few samples of this study predate the infection). Cell type and time point are not known. This chain connects TRBV24-1 to TRBJ1-2; 7 bases are shared with TRBD1. The CDR3 region is CATSDPGTDYGYTF. CDR3 sequence (DNA): TGTGCCACCAGTGATCCGGGGACAGACTATGGCTACACCTTC.